The 8 T cell receptor beta chains reported below all come from one sample, sequenced in a study of CD8+CD57+ T cells in acquired aplastic anemia. Genomic DNA provided the template from which TCR beta VDJ and CDR3 profiles were obtained. MiXCR, run by TCRdb on the reads, gives a single entry per CDR3 protein. Here the sample spans hundreds of thousands of distinct CDR3 sequences, approximately 33% being singletons. Patients chosen for sequencing had CD8+CD57+ cells that had expanded, as shown by flow cytometry. The specimen was sorted CD4+, CD8+, or CD8+CD57+ T cells (not recorded which) from PBMCs. The receptors stem from a human donor with aplastic anemia.

The V and J genes are TRBV29-1 and TRBJ1-2, with TRBD1 matching over 9 bases. The V gene end was trimmed by 4 bases and the J gene end by 4 bases; junction bases not matched to a gene: 4. The CDR3 consists of 13 residues. The germline V gene has CDR1 SQVTM and CDR2 ANQGSEA. For the CDR3, the DNA is TGCAGCGTTGCGGACAGGGGCCCCTATGGCTACACCTTC. Translated, it gives CSVADRGPYGYTF.

The sample holds a few counts of this clonotype. This rearrangement joins TRBV24-1 to TRBJ2-1; 9 bases fit TRBD1. CDR1 KGHDR and CDR2 SFDVKD come from the germline V gene. Germline trimming cut 6 bases from V and 6 bases from J; bases unmatched to any gene: 8. The CDR3 consists of 15 residues. The CDR3: CATSSAGTGFNEQFF. The DNA for the CDR3 is TGTGCCACCAGTTCCGCCGGGACAGGGTTCAATGAGCAGTTCTTC.

This clonotype was seen at least ten times. The CDR3 nucleotides are TGCAGTGCTAGACAGGGAGGATCCTATAATTCACCCCTCCACTTT. Translated: CSARQGGSYNSPLHF. V gene TRBV20-1 combines with J gene TRBJ1-6, with D tentatively TRBD1 (5 bases). Germline V gives CDR1 DFQATT, CDR2 SNEGSKA (reference sequence). The CDR3 extends over 15 amino acids. Deletions cut 2 bases from V and 1 base from J, with 9 bases between.

The chain combines TRBV15 with TRBJ2-7; TRBD1 might be the D (5 bases). The V gene's germline CDR1 is LNHNV and CDR2 YYDKDF (reference sequence). V lost 0 bases, J lost 5 bases, and 14 bases lay in between. This CDR3 is built from 15 residues. This CDR3 is CATSRDSQGSDEQYF. Written as DNA, the CDR3 is TGTGCCACCAGCAGAGATTCCCAGGGATCCGACGAGCAGTACTTC.

This rearrangement joins TRBV4-3 to TRBJ2-7; D possibly corresponds to TRBD2 (6 bases). The CDR3 covers 15 residues. V dropped 0 bases and J dropped 2 bases, with 11 bases sitting between them. Germline CDR1 reads LGHNA; CDR2 reads YSLEER. The CDR3 DNA reads TGCGCCAGCAGCCAAGAACTGCGGGGCACCTACGAGCAGTACTTC. As protein: CASSQELRGTYEQYF.

This clonotype was observed a few times. This sequence joins TRBV20-1 and TRBJ1-1; the D is unclear. This CDR3 is built from 15 residues. The V gene lost 2 bases and the J gene lost 1 base, with 14 bases spanning the gap. Germline CDR1 reads DFQATT; CDR2 reads SNEGSKA (reference sequence). The CDR3 DNA follows: TGCAGTGCTAGAACACTCCCAGATTCGAACACTGAAGCTTTCTTT. It translates to CSARTLPDSNTEAFF.

The chain recombines TRBV7-2 with TRBJ2-5; D gene ambiguous. The CDR3 contains 16 residues. Germline CDR1 is SGHTA and CDR2 is FQGNSA. V dropped 2 bases and J dropped 5 bases, with 18 bases sitting between them. The CDR3 nucleotides read TGTGCCAGCAGCTTATACGGCGGAGACCTTCGGGAGACCCAGTACTTC. It specifies CASSLYGGDLRETQYF.

This clonotype was detected ten times or more. This chain joins TRBV9 and TRBJ2-3; D is unresolved. V was clipped by 4 bases and J by 0 bases, with 3 bases between them. Germline V CDR1 and CDR2: SGDLS, YYNGEE. The CDR3 runs to 12 residues. The CDR3 loop reads CASSPSTDTQYF. The CDR3 coding sequence is TGTGCCAGCAGCCCGAGCACAGATACGCAGTATTTT.